A selection of T cell receptor beta chains follows, all from one sample in a study of shared clonotypes between healthy human individuals. The assay was immunoSEQ multiplex PCR, and TCRdb's table has in-frame clones only and misses some. The sample lists 2 million to 2.5 million clones; approximately 94% were seen once. Material for sequencing was naive CD4+ T cells sorted from blood. Receptors were obtained from a man younger than 30 in good health. Both conserved end residues are part of each CDR3. Each record gives: clone size, V gene, J gene, D gene, CDR3 DNA, CDR3 protein. The D gene is left open where the match is weak. For some rows the clone size is stated as once, few or many, or as a class when expanded; others skip it.

>.|TRBV7-7|TRBJ2-5|.
TGTGCTAGCAGCTTAGGTCCTCAAGAGACCCAGTACTTC
CASSLGPQETQYF
>.|TRBV28|TRBJ2-7|.
TGTGCCAGCAGTTTATCCCCGGGACCTCCCTACGAGCAGTACTTC
CASSLSPGPPYEQYF
>.|TRBV19|TRBJ2-3|.
TGTGCCAGTAGTTTCCGACAGGAGGGGGATACGCAGTATTTT
CASSFRQEGDTQYF
>.|TRBV6-1|TRBJ1-1|TRBD1
TGTGCCAGCGGGGGACAGGGAGCGGCTTTCTTT
CASGGQGAAFF
>.|TRBV30|TRBJ2-7|.
TGTGCCTGGAGGGAAACAACAGAGCAGTACTTC
CAWRETTEQYF
>.|TRBV5-4|TRBJ2-2|.
TGTGCCAGCAGCCGGGGGGGACAGGCAGCCAGCACCGGGGAGCTGTTTTTT
CASSRGGQAASTGELFF
>.|TRBV11-2|TRBJ2-6|.
TGTGCCAGCAGCTTAGGGAGTCAGCGCTCTGGGGCCAACGTCCTGACTTTC
CASSLGSQRSGANVLTF
>.|TRBV28|TRBJ2-5|.
TGTGCCAGCAGTTCCCCGGGATACGAGACCCAGTACTTC
CASSSPGYETQYF
>.|TRBV20-1|TRBJ2-7|.
TGCAGTGCCCTCCGGGGAGAGCAGTACTTC
CSALRGEQYF
>.|TRBV28|TRBJ2-2|TRBD1
TGTGCCAGCAGATCAACGAGACGGACAGGGAACACCGGGGAGCTGTTTTTT
CASRSTRRTGNTGELFF
>.|TRBV12-5|TRBJ2-7|.
TGTGCTAGTGCCCGGACGGATTACGAGCAGTACTTC
CASARTDYEQYF
>.|TRBV6-1|TRBJ2-7|.
TGTGCCAGCTCCCCATACCGCTCAGACTACGAGCAGTACTTC
CASSPYRSDYEQYF
>.|TRBV4-3|TRBJ2-3|.
TGCGCCAGCAGCCAAGAAGGAGCTAGCGAGGGTACGCAGTATTTT
CASSQEGASEGTQYF
>.|TRBV5-4|TRBJ2-1|TRBD1
TGTGCCAGCAGCCGGGGACAGAGCTCCTACAATGAGCAGTTCTTC
CASSRGQSSYNEQFF
>few|TRBV6-5|TRBJ2-7|TRBD1
TGTGCCAGCAGTTACGACAGGGGGTCCTACGAGCAGTACTTC
CASSYDRGSYEQYF